A single sample gave rise to the 20 T cell receptor beta chains below, sequenced in a study of tumor-infiltrating lymphocytes in localized non-small cell lung cancer. Method: immunoSEQ multiplex PCR; TCRdb's copy keeps in-frame clones and lacks some. The data show about 14,000 clones, with around 81% seen just once and 2% to 3% held by the top ten. The sequenced sample was lung tumor tissue. These receptors came from a human donor with non-small cell lung cancer.

The chain carries TRBV10-3 and TRBJ2-7; 8 bases are shared with TRBD1. Trimming took 3 bases from V and 0 from J; bases not matched to a gene: 4. Germline V gives CDR1 ENHRY, CDR2 SYGVKD. The CDR3 runs to 15 residues. The chain's CDR3 is CAISDPGQASYEQYF. The CDR3 DNA follows: TGTGCCATCAGTGACCCGGGACAGGCCTCCTACGAGCAGTACTTC.

The chain links TRBV29-1 to TRBJ2-7; 8 bases align to TRBD2. Germline assignment: CDR1 SQVTM and CDR2 ANQGSEA. There are 17 residues in the CDR3. With 4 bases clipped from V and 0 bases from J, the junction kept 14 bases outside the gene matches. CDR3 bases: TGCAGCGTTGGCGCCTTTCGAGCGGGGGCTCTCTCCTACGAGCAGTACTTC. Its protein is CSVGAFRAGALSYEQYF.

The V and J genes are TRBV5-1 and TRBJ2-7, with 9 bases identical to TRBD1. J gave up 5 bases and V 4 bases, and 10 bases lay outside the gene matches. From germline, CDR1 is SGHRS and CDR2 YFSETQ. The CDR3 consists of 15 residues. Here the CDR3 reads CASSLPQTGGHEQYF. Here the CDR3 DNA reads TGCGCCAGCAGCCTCCCTCAGACAGGGGGTCACGAGCAGTACTTC.

The J gene is TRBJ2-5, the V gene TRBV28; 7 positions match TRBD1. The CDR3 consists of 15 residues. CDR1 and CDR2 (germline): MDHEN, SYDVKM. The J segment lost 5 bases and the V segment lost 6 bases, leaving 12 bases of the junction unmatched. Here the CDR3 reads CASRGAATGMETQYF. The CDR3 region has the DNA TGTGCCAGCAGAGGCGCGGCGACAGGGATGGAGACCCAGTACTTC.

A few counts support this clone. This chain uses TRBV6-1 with TRBJ1-5; D gene unclear. The V and J ends lost 5 bases and 2 bases respectively, with 10 bases between them. Per germline, CDR1 MNHNS and CDR2 SASEGT. The CDR3 has 14 residues. In nucleotides, the CDR3 is TGTGCCAGCAGTCAGGCTGGGGGCAATCAGCCCCAGCATTTT. Translation gives CASSQAGGNQPQHF.

This clone is a singleton in its sample. CDR3 loop: CASSHPEALGNTGELFF. CDR3 DNA sequence: TGCGCCAGCAGCCATCCCGAGGCCCTGGGGAACACCGGGGAGCTGTTTTTT. The chain uses TRBV4-1 and TRBJ2-2, with no clear D. The ends were cut back, 3 bases at V and 1 base at J, with 15 bases in the middle. Germline V gives CDR1 MGHRA, CDR2 YSYEKL. This CDR3 region has 17 residues.

This clone was recorded once. The rearrangement links TRBV7-9 to TRBJ2-7; possibly TRBD1 for D (5 bases). The germline V and J ends were trimmed by 6 bases and 2 bases, with 11 bases remaining between them. The CDR3 runs to 13 residues. Germline V lookup: CDR1 SEHNR, CDR2 FQNEAQ (reference sequence). The CDR3 DNA sequence: TGTGCCAGCAGGGACACCCTTACCTACGAGCAGTACTTC. Its translation is CASRDTLTYEQYF. The full variable domain, its missing parts supplied by reference TRBV7-9 and TRBJ2-7, is DTGVSQNPRHKITKRGQNVTFRCDPISEHNRLYWYRQTLGQGPEFLTYFQNEAQLEKSRLLSDRFSAERPKGSFSTLEIQRTEQGDSAMYLCASRDTLTYEQYFGPGTRLTVT.

The chain carries TRBV6-6 and TRBJ1-3; no clear D. Between the trimmed V and J ends, which lost 5 bases and 4 bases, there was a span of 12 bases. The germline CDR1 and CDR2 sequences are MNHNY and SVGAGI (reference sequence). CDR3 size: 14 residues. The CDR3 spells CASSPRGVGNTIYF. The CDR3 DNA reads as TGTGCCAGCAGTCCCCGTGGCGTAGGAAACACCATATATTTT.

The chain combines TRBV29-1 with TRBJ2-7; D is unresolved. The germline V gene has CDR1 SQVTM and CDR2 ANQGSEA. The CDR3 contains 13 residues. CDR3 nucleotides: TGCAAAACCGAAGAGACGGAAACCTACGAGCAGTACTTC. Its translation: CKTEETETYEQYF.

The chain combines TRBV27 with TRBJ2-2; D is ambiguous. The CDR3 extends over 15 amino acids. The ends were cut back, 3 bases at V and 4 bases at J, with 12 bases in the middle. CDR1 is MNHEY and CDR2 is SMNVEV in the germline V gene (reference sequence). Here the CDR3 reads CASSFVGLGTGELFF. The CDR3 DNA sequence: TGTGCCAGCAGTTTCGTAGGGTTGGGCACCGGGGAGCTGTTTTTT.

V usage is TRBV5-1 and J usage is TRBJ2-3; 9 nucleotides align to TRBD2. The junction had 7 bases not matched to a gene; V was cut back by 5 bases and J by 0 bases. Germline V gene sequence: CDR1 SGHRS, CDR2 YFSETQ. The CDR3 runs to 16 residues. CDR3 amino acids: CASSLWGTSSTDTQYF. CDR3 DNA: TGCGCCAGCAGTCTTTGGGGGACTAGCAGCACAGATACGCAGTATTTT.

The genes are TRBV27 and TRBJ1-4; perhaps TRBD1 as D (5 bases). The CDR3 length is 14 residues. Deletions cut 7 bases from V and 7 bases from J, with 16 bases between. Per germline, CDR1 MNHEY and CDR2 SMNVEV (reference sequence). The CDR3 region is CASTLRGPGEKLFF. The CDR3 DNA is TGTGCCAGCACGCTCCGGGGACCCGGTGAAAAACTGTTTTTT.

The chain joins TRBV2 to TRBJ2-1, with D perhaps TRBD1 (6 bases). Germline V gives CDR1 SNHLY, CDR2 FYNNEI. This CDR3 is built from 14 residues. V dropped 10 bases and J dropped 2 bases, with 15 bases sitting between them. The CDR3 nucleotides read TGTGCCACCTCCCGGGACACCACCTACAATGAGCAGTTCTTC. It translates to CATSRDTTYNEQFF.

This chain joins TRBV7-2 and TRBJ2-1, with 7 bases identical to TRBD2. The CDR3 length is 14 residues. V trimming: 5 bases; J trimming: 10 bases; junction bases outside the gene matches: 11. Per the germline V gene, CDR1 is SGHTA and CDR2 is FQGNSA. CDR3 amino acids: CASSVREDLGEQFF. Written as DNA, the CDR3 is TGTGCCAGCAGCGTCCGGGAGGATCTCGGAGAGCAGTTCTTC.

The chain recombines TRBV9 with TRBJ2-7, with a weak D call TRBD2 (6 bases). The length of the CDR3 is 14 residues. Germline V CDR1 and CDR2: SGDLS, YYNGEE. V was cut by 5 bases and J by 0 bases, with 12 bases left in between. CDR3 coding DNA: TGTGCCAGCAGTGGAGGGATCACCTCCTACGAGCAGTACTTC. Translated: CASSGGITSYEQYF.

The DNA for the CDR3 is TGTGCCAGCAGCTCTACCGGGACAGGGACCCAAGAGACCCAGTACTTC. Its translation is CASSSTGTGTQETQYF. V usage is TRBV7-2 and J usage is TRBJ2-5, with TRBD1 matching 9 bases. The V gene's germline CDR1 is SGHTA and CDR2 FQGNSA. The CDR3 is made up of 16 amino acids. J lost 1 base, V lost 4 bases, and 7 bases had no gene match.

The chain combines TRBV29-1 with TRBJ1-5, with 7 nucleotides matching TRBD1. Per the germline V gene, CDR1 is SQVTM and CDR2 is ANQGSEA. The CDR3 runs 13 residues. With 2 bases clipped from V and 5 bases from J, the junction kept 3 bases outside the gene matches. The CDR3 loop is CSVETTGDQPQHF. CDR3 DNA: TGCAGCGTTGAAACTACAGGGGATCAGCCCCAGCATTTT.

The V gene is TRBV14, the J gene TRBJ2-5; D ambiguous. Germline assignment: CDR1 SGHDN and CDR2 FVKESK. V was shortened by 1 base and J by 5 bases, with 11 bases between the two germline ends. The CDR3 spans 14 residues. This CDR3 reads CASSQGARSETQYF. The CDR3 coding sequence is TGTGCCAGCAGCCAAGGGGCTCGGAGTGAGACCCAGTACTTC. The complete variable domain, with remaining parts taken from reference TRBV14 and TRBJ2-5, reads EAGVTQFPSHSVIEKGQTVTLRCDPISGHDNLYWYRRVMGKEIKFLLHFVKESKQDESGMPNNRFLAERTGGTYSTLKVQPAELEDSGVYFCASSQGARSETQYFGPGTRLLVL.

This sequence joins TRBV6-5 and TRBJ1-3, with D perhaps TRBD1 (6 bases). This CDR3 has 15 amino acids. V was shortened by 3 bases and J by 3 bases, with 12 bases between the two germline ends. Looked up from germline, CDR1 is MNHEY and CDR2 is SVGAGI. CDR3 in DNA: TGTGCCAGCAGTTATCAGGGGCCTCTTGGAAACACCATATATTTT. It is translated as CASSYQGPLGNTIYF.

The chain couples TRBV6-5 to TRBJ2-3; D ambiguous. Between the trimmed V and J ends, which lost 7 bases and 0 bases, there was a span of 14 bases. Germline loops: CDR1 MNHEY, CDR2 SVGAGI. The CDR3 extends over 15 amino acids. This CDR3 is CASNAHETSTDTQYF. CDR3 nucleotides: TGTGCCAGCAACGCTCATGAGACTAGCACAGATACGCAGTATTTT.